The clone carrying this T cell receptor (beta chain) was seen only a few times. Its antigen remains unidentified. The data derive from a study of beta chain features in type 1 diabetes. For the study at large: Sorted cell examination encompassed about 110 million cells across all samples. Study-level results: Any HLA-type effect on TCRB rearrangement remained unresolved here. Patients' naive, central memory and regulatory TCRB repertoires appeared more alike than those of healthy donors.

Unmatched junction bases numbered 3, after V lost 4 bases and J lost 4 bases. There are 15 residues in the CDR3. By way of CD45RO/CCR7/CD25/CD127/CD95/CD27, the CD4+ regulatory, stem cell-like memory, central memory and naive cells were sorted. Sequenced material consisted of expressed TCRB transcripts (all of the isolated RNA was reverse transcribed). Data came from immunoSEQ multiplex PCR; TCRdb stores just in-frame clones and leaves some out. The sample comprises approximately 380,000 clones, around 16% of which are singletons, and about 0.02% rests with the top ten. The V and J genes are TRBV23-1 and TRBJ2-3; 12 nucleotides line up with TRBD2. TRBV23-1 is recorded as an ORF, its role being uncertain. Sequenced input: naive CD4+ T cells from blood. The receptor was isolated from a woman younger than 30 in good health. The CDR3 DNA reads TGCGCCAGCAGTCGACTAGCGGGAGTGGCAGATACGCAGTATTTT. It is translated as CASSRLAGVADTQYF.